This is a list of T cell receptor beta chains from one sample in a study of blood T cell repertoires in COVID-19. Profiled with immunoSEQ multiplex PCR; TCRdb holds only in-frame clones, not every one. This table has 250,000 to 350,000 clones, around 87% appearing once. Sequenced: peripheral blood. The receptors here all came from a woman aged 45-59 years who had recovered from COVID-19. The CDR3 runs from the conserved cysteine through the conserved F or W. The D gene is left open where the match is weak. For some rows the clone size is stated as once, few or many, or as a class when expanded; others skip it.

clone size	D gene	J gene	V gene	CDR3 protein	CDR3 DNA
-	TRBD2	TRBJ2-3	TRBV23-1	CASSSGGDTDTQYF	TGCGCCAGCTCTAGCGGGGGAGACACAGATACGCAGTATTTT
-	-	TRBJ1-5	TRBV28	CASRFDGNQPQHF	TGTGCCAGCAGGTTCGACGGGAATCAGCCCCAGCATTTT
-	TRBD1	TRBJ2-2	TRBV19	CASSPARDRVSTGELFF	TGTGCCAGTAGTCCCGCCCGGGACAGGGTTAGCACCGGGGAGCTGTTTTTT
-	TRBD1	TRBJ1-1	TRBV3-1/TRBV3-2	CASTRNRIRGYAFF	TGTGCCAGCACCCGAAACAGGATCAGGGGGTATGCTTTCTTT
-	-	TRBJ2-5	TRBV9	CASSVGVSGRETQYF	TGTGCCAGCAGCGTGGGAGTGAGCGGGCGGGAGACCCAGTACTTC
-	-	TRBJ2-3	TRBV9	CASSATPQGRGTDTQYF	TGTGCCAGCAGCGCCACCCCGCAGGGTCGGGGCACAGATACGCAGTATTTT
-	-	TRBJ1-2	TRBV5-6	CASSLAGRRLYGYTF	TGTGCCAGCAGCTTGGCCGGTCGGCGGCTCTATGGCTACACCTTC
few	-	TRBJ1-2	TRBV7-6	CASSQGSQGRGGYTF	TGTGCCAGCAGCCAAGGCAGTCAAGGCCGCGGGGGCTACACCTTC
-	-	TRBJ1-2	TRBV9	CASSVAGTSYGYTF	TGTGCCAGCAGCGTAGCCGGGACATCCTATGGCTACACCTTC
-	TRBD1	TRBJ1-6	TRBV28	CASTLGMTGGNSPLHF	TGTGCCAGCACCTTAGGGATGACAGGGGGAAATTCACCCCTCCACTTT
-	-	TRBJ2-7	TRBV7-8	CASSLAGVGYEQYF	TGTGCCAGCAGCTTAGCGGGAGTTGGGTACGAGCAGTACTTC
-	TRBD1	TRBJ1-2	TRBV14	CASSPLVRDRASYGYTF	TGTGCCAGCAGCCCCCTAGTCCGGGACAGGGCTTCTTATGGCTACACCTTC
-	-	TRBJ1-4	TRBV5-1	CASRSATNEKLFF	TGCGCCAGCAGGTCTGCAACTAATGAAAAACTGTTTTTT
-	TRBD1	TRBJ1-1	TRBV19	CASSGGPGQGGSYRMNTEAFF	TGTGCCAGTAGTGGAGGACCGGGACAGGGAGGTAGTTATAGAATGAACACTGAAGCTTTCTTT
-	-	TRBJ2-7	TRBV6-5	CASTDSQGLPYEQYF	TGTGCCAGCACGGACTCGCAGGGGCTCCCCTACGAGCAGTACTTC
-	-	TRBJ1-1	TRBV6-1	CASSEVPDTEAFF	TGTGCCAGCAGTGAAGTCCCGGACACTGAAGCTTTCTTT
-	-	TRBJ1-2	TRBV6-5	CASSYLALDYGYTF	TGTGCCAGCAGTTACCTTGCACTGGACTATGGCTACACCTTC
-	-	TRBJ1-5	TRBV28	CASHSNNQPQHF	TGTGCCAGCCACAGTAACAATCAGCCCCAGCATTTT
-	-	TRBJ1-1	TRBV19	CASRTTGNTEAFF	TGTGCCAGTAGAACCACAGGGAACACTGAAGCTTTCTTT
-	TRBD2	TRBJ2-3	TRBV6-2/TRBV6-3	CASSYAAGGHISTDTQYF	TGTGCCAGCAGTTATGCAGCGGGGGGCCATATTAGCACAGATACGCAGTATTTT
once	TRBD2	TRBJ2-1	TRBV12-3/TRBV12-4	CASSPQRGLEQFF	TGTGCCAGCAGTCCCCAGCGGGGCCTTGAGCAGTTCTTC
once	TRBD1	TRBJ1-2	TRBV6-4	CASSPGAPTGTGSFYGYTF	TGTGCCAGCAGCCCCGGAGCCCCTACCGGGACAGGATCCTTCTATGGCTACACCTTC
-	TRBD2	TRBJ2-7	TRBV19	CASSRTSGAYEQYF	TGTGCCAGTAGTAGGACTAGCGGGGCCTACGAGCAGTACTTC
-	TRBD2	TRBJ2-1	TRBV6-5	CASRRTSGAYNEQFF	TGTGCCAGCAGAAGGACTAGCGGGGCCTACAATGAGCAGTTCTTC